This T cell receptor (beta chain) was profiled in a study of tumor T cells in aggressive B-cell lymphoma. With respect to this clone: One end of the junction fails to match germline, which may point to a read error. Other DNA sequences within the sample encode an identical CDR3.

CDR1 and CDR2 from the germline V gene are SGHNT and YYREEE (reference sequence). The CDR3 loop spans 16 amino acids. TCRdb keeps only in-frame clones here, not all; method: immunoSEQ multiplex PCR. The sample lists 2,500 to 3,000 clones; 65% to 90% were seen once. This rearrangement joins TRBV5-4 to TRBJ2-3; tentatively, D is TRBD2 (6 bases). The source of this sequence is an adult with diffuse large B cell lymphoma. Some clones in this sample may be carry-over from other donors' samples. Material: tumor tissue. CDR3 bases: TGTGCCAGCAGCTTGGGGTTAACGGGAGAAACAGATACACAGTATTTT. It encodes CASSLGLTGETDTQYF. Combining the CDR3 with reference TRBV5-4 and TRBJ2-3 gives the whole variable domain ETGVTQSPTHLIKTRGQQVTLRCSSQSGHNTVSWYQQALGQGPQFIFQYYREEENGRGNFPPRFSGLQFPNYSSELNVNALELDDSALYLCASSLGLTGETDTQYFGPGTRLTVL.